The entry that follows covers one TCR beta chain sequence. Its matching antigen is unknown. The sample belongs to a study of response to subunit inactivated influenza vaccine. Each CDR3 protein gets one entry after TCRdb re-called the RT-PCR reads with MiXCR. The sample yields about 480,000 distinct CDR3 sequences, over 10% seen once. With 5 bases removed from V and 8 bases from J, the gap between germline ends came to 18 bases. The CDR3 contains 13 residues. The germline V gene encodes CDR1 DFQATT and CDR2 SNEGSKA (reference sequence). The study, taken as a whole, reports: The authors offered the suggestion that each seasonal influenza vaccination recruits few new T cells.

The chain carries TRBV20-1 and TRBJ1-2; D gene uncertain. The sequenced sample was PBMCs from blood, obtained 45 days after vaccination. The source of this sequence is a man in his fifties or sixties who received an inactivated influenza vaccine. The CDR3 spells CSAPPTGMRGYTF. The CDR3 DNA follows: TGCAGTGCTCCACCCACGGGGATGAGAGGCTACACCTTC.